A selection of T cell receptor beta chains follows, all from one sample in a study of monozygotic twins with inflammatory bowel disease. With the 5' RACE reads reprocessed, TCRdb shows one record per CDR3 protein and no DNA. The specimen's table records 200,000 to 250,000 distinct CDR3 sequences. The sequenced sample consisted of blood. The source is a human donor with ulcerative colitis or Crohn's disease, or a healthy co-twin of an affected twin (not recorded which). Each CDR3 is given with its conserved first and last residue.

cdr3_length	j_call	v_call	cdr3_aa
16	TRBJ2-1	TRBV3-1	CASSQGQGSGYNEQFF
15	TRBJ1-2	TRBV7-2	CASSLSGITALGYTF
12	TRBJ1-1	TRBV10-3	CAIRGTVTEAFF
14	TRBJ2-3	TRBV7-2	CASSPGHPTDTQYF
13	TRBJ1-1	TRBV5-4	CASSLQPNTEAFF
14	TRBJ2-3	TRBV6-2/TRBV6-3	CASTRAGVRDTQYF
13	TRBJ1-5	TRBV7-2	CASSFQENQPQHF
14	TRBJ2-4	TRBV2	CASSPLEEPDIQYF
14	TRBJ2-3	TRBV5-1	CASSFSGPPDTQYF
13	TRBJ2-7	TRBV2	CASGQDQTYEQYF
14	TRBJ2-5	TRBV2	CASSEAGGVETQYF
14	TRBJ1-1	TRBV6-6	CASSDAWGGVEAFF
14	TRBJ2-5	TRBV7-9	CASTWGGIQETQYF
17	TRBJ1-1	TRBV5-1	CASSFRTGSTVNTEAFF
16	TRBJ2-3	TRBV4-2	CASSPKEGRNTDTQYF
12	TRBJ2-1	TRBV5-1	CASSLAQGEQFF
15	TRBJ1-1	TRBV19	CASSTLHTGGTEAFF
14	TRBJ2-7	TRBV4-1	CASSQAGVTYEQYF
17	TRBJ2-3	TRBV7-2	CASSLGGGGLSTDTQYF
16	TRBJ2-5	TRBV5-6	CASSGIGDREQETQYF
15	TRBJ1-1	TRBV7-2	CASSLVGNTNTEAFF
14	TRBJ1-1	TRBV18	CASSLRTGLAEAFF
15	TRBJ2-5	TRBV7-8	CASSFGLGLQETQYF
15	TRBJ1-1	TRBV6-2/TRBV6-3	CASHSGGEANTEAFF
15	TRBJ2-7	TRBV27	CASSFDGRRYYEQYF
15	TRBJ1-5	TRBV12-3/TRBV12-4	CASSLVSGSNQPQHF
12	TRBJ1-5	TRBV12-3/TRBV12-4	CASSWEGQPQHF
12	TRBJ1-5	TRBV28	CATRGEGQPQHF
14	TRBJ1-1	TRBV5-4	CASSSWTGITEAFF
15	TRBJ1-1	TRBV20-1	CSARRQGAMNTEAFF
14	TRBJ2-1	TRBV20-1	CSANREVALNEQFF
16	TRBJ2-6	TRBV11-2	CASSPGLIVGANVLTF
14	TRBJ1-3	TRBV30	CAWSVGGRGNTIYF
18	TRBJ2-3	TRBV7-3	CASSSGTSGVFGTDTQYF
14	TRBJ2-5	TRBV20-1	CSSPSTGSQETQYF
15	TRBJ1-5	TRBV4-2	CASSQARGHNQPQHF
14	TRBJ1-1	TRBV30	CAWSVRGPNTEAFF
15	TRBJ2-7	TRBV27	CASSPRILAPDEQYF
15	TRBJ1-1	TRBV7-2	CASSPQGGGSTEAFF
14	TRBJ2-5	TRBV6-5	CASSYSTTAKTQYF
15	TRBJ2-5	TRBV5-1	CASSRTSGVQETQYF
16	TRBJ2-3	TRBV2	CASSGGQKTITDTQYF
17	TRBJ1-5	TRBV11-2	CASSFLSLRGRNQPQHF
15	TRBJ2-3	TRBV5-1	CASSPGQGFTDTQYF
13	TRBJ2-7	TRBV14	CASSGTTTYEQYF
13	TRBJ1-4	TRBV25-1	CASSGQINEKLFF
15	TRBJ2-1	TRBV7-8	CASSLGVSSYNEQFF
16	TRBJ2-7	TRBV7-2	CASSLGSLAGGYEQYF
13	TRBJ1-3	TRBV6-1	CASSDKPGNTIYF
14	TRBJ1-5	TRBV20-1	CSARPKDRNQPQHF